Below, 4 T cell receptor beta chains from the same sample are listed, as sequenced in a study of beta chain features in type 1 diabetes. Study results and caveats: Researchers report that Type 1 diabetes patients had moderately but significantly shorter TCRB CDR3s across all four CD4+ subsets.

Expressed TCRB transcripts were sequenced because the entire RNA isolate underwent reverse transcription. The protocol was immunoSEQ multiplex PCR, while the TCRdb copy is restricted to in-frame clones and leaves out a portion. The sample contains approximately 600,000 clones, 9.5% to 15% of which appear only once. Antigen specificity for these receptors is unknown. The specimen was naive CD4+ T cells from blood. These receptors all stem from a man aged 25-40 years with type 1 diabetes.

This clone was seen more than once but under ten times. Other DNA variants within this sample encode the same CDR3. The chain is built from TRBV7-9 and TRBJ2-7, with 8 bases lining up with TRBD1. Trimming removed 4 bases from V and 4 bases from J; junction bases left unmatched: 6. The germline gives CDR1 SEHNR, CDR2 FQNEAQ (reference sequence). CDR3 size: 14 residues. The DNA of the CDR3 is TGTGCCAGCAGCTCAGGGACAGGAGGATACGAGCAGTACTTC. This gives the protein CASSSGTGGYEQYF. Together with reference TRBV7-9 and TRBJ2-7, the CDR3 gives the full variable domain: DTGVSQNPRHKITKRGQNVTFRCDPISEHNRLYWYRQTLGQGPEFLTYFQNEAQLEKSRLLSDRFSAERPKGSFSTLEIQRTEQGDSAMYLCASSSGTGGYEQYFGPGTRLTVT.

On this clone: The CDR3 ends on some other residue instead of the conserved phenylalanine or tryptophan, so this is likely a read error. No DNA is shown, since the ends of the CDR3 on it are uncertain; the CDR3 is the one TCRdb lists. The rearrangement uses TRBV18 and TRBJ2-7; no check of the table's D call, TRBD1, against the DNA was made. The CDR3 has 12 amino acids, counting both end residues. Germline V gene sequence: CDR1 KGHSH, CDR2 LQKENI. The CDR3 here is CASSPPEGQFIL.

This rearrangement joins TRBV6-5 to TRBJ1-1; D uncertain. V was clipped by 2 bases and J by 5 bases, with 9 bases between them. The CDR3 has 13 amino acids. Germline V gene sequence: CDR1 MNHEY, CDR2 SVGAGI. In DNA form, the CDR3 reads TGTGCCAGCAGTTACCAACAGCTTACTGAAGCTTTCTTT. It encodes CASSYQQLTEAFF.

The rearrangement links TRBV9 to TRBJ2-7, with TRBD1 matching 8 bases. Germline loops: CDR1 SGDLS, CDR2 YYNGEE. The CDR3 consists of 14 residues. With V trimmed by 3 bases and J by 2 bases, 4 bases remained unmatched. CDR3 in amino acids: CASSAQGAPYEQYF. CDR3 DNA: TGTGCCAGCAGCGCCCAGGGGGCCCCCTACGAGCAGTACTTC.